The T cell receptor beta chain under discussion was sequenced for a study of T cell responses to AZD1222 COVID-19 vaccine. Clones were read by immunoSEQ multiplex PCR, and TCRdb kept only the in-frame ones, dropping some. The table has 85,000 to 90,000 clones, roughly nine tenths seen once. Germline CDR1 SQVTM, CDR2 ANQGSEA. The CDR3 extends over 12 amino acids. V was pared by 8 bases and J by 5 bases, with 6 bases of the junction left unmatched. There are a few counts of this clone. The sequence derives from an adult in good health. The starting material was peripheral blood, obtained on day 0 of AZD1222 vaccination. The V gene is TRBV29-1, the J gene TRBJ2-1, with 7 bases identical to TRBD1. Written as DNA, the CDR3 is TGCAGCTCCGACAGGGCAAACAATGAGCAGTTCTTC. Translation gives CSSDRANNEQFF.